A selection of T cell receptor beta chains follows, all from one sample in a study of blood T cells in healthy people across ages. Using its own MiXCR run on the 5' RACE reads, TCRdb lists one record per CDR3 protein. The data contain 650,000 to 900,000 distinct CDR3 sequences, approximately 67% of them singletons. Input material: blood. These receptors were collected from a man between 25 and 39 years old in good health. CDR3s leave out the opening cysteine and the closing phenylalanine or tryptophan. A D gene is named only where the DNA matches it firmly. Some rows have no size entry. The others give once, few or many, or a class for an expanded clone.

-	TRBV29-1	TRBJ2-2	-	13	SVGLGTPNTGELF
-	TRBV9	TRBJ1-1	-	11	ASSPRGVSGAF
-	TRBV20-1	TRBJ1-5	once	12	SASYGQLNQPQH
TRBD1	TRBV9	TRBJ2-1	-	15	ASSDQGAEVSYNEQF
-	TRBV12-3/TRBV12-4	TRBJ2-1	-	10	ASSLAVDEQF
TRBD1	TRBV7-9	TRBJ2-5	many	11	ASRSGTGETQY
TRBD2	TRBV12-3/TRBV12-4	TRBJ2-3	-	13	ASSLTSGVSDTQY
-	TRBV27	TRBJ2-5	-	13	ASSSSPGQQETQY
TRBD2	TRBV9	TRBJ2-1	-	15	ASSVDQRGGLWREQF
TRBD1	TRBV9	TRBJ2-1	-	14	ASSPLRQGVYNEQF
-	TRBV20-1	TRBJ2-5	-	10	SASDLQEAQY
-	TRBV6-6	TRBJ1-6	-	11	ASSPPDNSPLH
-	TRBV15	TRBJ2-5	-	14	ATSPARGGTQETQY
TRBD1	TRBV15	-	-	14	ATSMDRGRVLYEQY
TRBD2	TRBV7-9	TRBJ2-7	-	13	ASSQDLAGEEEQY
-	TRBV7-2	TRBJ1-6	-	13	ASSSLGRGKMALH
-	TRBV28	TRBJ2-4	once	11	ASSPRILNIQY
TRBD1	TRBV7-9	TRBJ2-7	few	11	ASSPGQGIEQY
-	TRBV28	TRBJ1-1	many	14	ASSHSLMTGTAEAF
TRBD2	TRBV27	TRBJ2-1	once	13	ASSFFAGGLHEQF
-	TRBV27	TRBJ2-1	-	13	ASSLRQVKTDEQF
TRBD2	TRBV7-9	TRBJ2-7	-	13	ASSLGASGMGEQY
-	TRBV12-3/TRBV12-4	TRBJ1-6	-	11	ASSLGSTSPLH
-	TRBV20-1	TRBJ1-2	once	12	SARDRSHLYGYT